Below are 23 T cell receptor beta chains sequenced from a single sample in a study of neurological immune-mediated disorders. Time point here: longitudinal time-point 3. Via MiXCR, TCRdb re-called the 5' RACE reads, giving one row per CDR3 protein. Altogether approximately 80,000 distinct CDR3 sequences are present, around 4.5% being singletons, with the ten largest covering more than 5%. The sample comprised PBMCs. The receptor set was obtained from a woman aged 55-69 years with multiple sclerosis.

This clonotype was observed at least ten times. The rearrangement uses TRBV4-1 and TRBJ2-7; TRBD1 aligns across 10 bases. The CDR3 spans 16 residues. The germline V gene has CDR1 MGHRA and CDR2 YSYEKL. V lost 0 bases, J lost 6 bases, and 8 bases stayed unmatched. The DNA of the CDR3 is TGCGCCAGCAGCCAAGATTGGCCCCGGGACAGGGGCGAGCAGTACTTC. It translates to CASSQDWPRDRGEQYF.

This clonotype has ten or more counts. The J gene is TRBJ2-1, the V gene TRBV30; D is undetermined. Germline V gene sequence: CDR1 GTSNPN, CDR2 SVGIG (reference sequence). The CDR3 has 13 amino acids. V lost 0 bases and J lost 8, with 11 bases in between. The CDR3 DNA sequence: TGTGCCTGGAGTGTACCTTTTGCGGATGAGCAGTTCTTC. Amino acids: CAWSVPFADEQFF.

This clonotype has at least ten counts. The V call is TRBV5-1, the J call TRBJ1-5; unclear D gene. Trimming shortened V by 1 base and J by 3 bases, and 8 bases separated the two germline ends. The CDR3 is made up of 14 amino acids. Germline CDR1 SGHRS, CDR2 YFSETQ. The CDR3 spells CASSLQGNNQPQHF. CDR3 in DNA: TGCGCCAGCAGCTTGCAAGGGAACAATCAGCCCCAGCATTTT.

This clonotype was found many times. The genes are TRBV6-5 and TRBJ1-1; TRBD1 is a possible D gene (6 bases). This CDR3 is 15 amino acids long. V lost 5 bases and J lost 3, with 16 bases in between. Germline values: CDR1 MNHEY, CDR2 SVGAGI. For the CDR3, the DNA is TGTGCCAGCAGTCCCGCACAGGGCACCTACACTGAAGCTTTCTTT. It encodes CASSPAQGTYTEAFF.

This clonotype has ten or more counts. CDR3 DNA sequence: TGCAGTGCCACGACTGGACAGAGCCCCCAAGAGACCCAGTACTTC. It codes for CSATTGQSPQETQYF. V is TRBV20-1 and J is TRBJ2-5; maybe TRBD1 (6 bases). Trimming removed 6 bases at V and 1 base at J, with 18 bases between. Per germline, CDR1 DFQATT and CDR2 SNEGSKA (reference sequence). This CDR3 contains 15 residues.

Points on this clonotype: One junction end does not reproduce the germline sequence, and a read error may be involved. V usage is TRBV3-1 and J usage is TRBJ1-2; tentatively, D is TRBD1 (6 bases). The CDR3 spans 18 residues. Germline CDR1 is LGHDT and CDR2 is YNNKEL (reference sequence). CDR3 sequence: CANSHGKTGPARNYGYTF. The CDR3 region has the DNA TGTGCCAACAGCCACGGCAAGACAGGACCAGCCAGGAACTATGGCTACACCTTC. The variable domain in full, with the rest retrieved from reference TRBV3-1 and TRBJ1-2, is DTAVSQTPKYLVTQMGNDKSIKCEQNLGHDTMYWYKQDSKKFLKIMFSYNNKELIINETVPNRFSPKSPDKAHLNLHINSLELGDSAVYFCANSHGKTGPARNYGYTFGSGTRLTVV.

This clonotype has a handful of counts. The chain links TRBV7-7 to TRBJ2-2, with D perhaps TRBD2 (5 bases). V lost 5 bases and J lost 10, with 11 bases in between. Per germline, CDR1 SSHAT and CDR2 FNYEAQ (reference sequence). This CDR3 is built from 12 residues. In nucleotides, the CDR3 is TGTGCCAGCAGCGGCAAGGGAGAGGAGCTGTTTTTT. Amino acids: CASSGKGEELFF.

There are many counts of this clonotype. The chain links TRBV5-4 to TRBJ2-2; the D gene is possibly TRBD2 (7 bases). This CDR3 contains 14 residues. Germline lookup yields CDR1 SGHNT and CDR2 YYREEE (reference sequence). V lost 4 bases, J lost 5 bases, and 12 bases lay in between. The CDR3 DNA reads as TGTGCCAGCAGCGCGGGGGCCCGGACCGGGGAGCTGTTTTTT. The encoded protein is CASSAGARTGELFF.

This chain links TRBV7-6 with TRBJ2-7, with TRBD1 identical over 12 bases. This CDR3 has 14 residues. The V segment lost 5 bases and the J segment 7 bases; nucleotides outside the gene matches: 6. Germline lookup yields CDR1 SGHVS and CDR2 FNYEAQ. CDR3 in DNA: TGTGCCAGCAGCCCGGGACAGGGGGCTCTGGAGCAGTACTTC. Translation gives CASSPGQGALEQYF.

The table lists this clonotype with many counts. This chain links TRBV5-1 with TRBJ1-4; TRBD1 aligns across 8 bases. The CDR3 totals 15 residues. Germline assignment: CDR1 SGHRS and CDR2 YFSETQ. With V trimmed by 0 bases and J by 5 bases, 3 bases remained unmatched. The CDR3 region has the DNA TGCGCCAGCAGCTTGGGGGACAGGACGAATGAAAAACTGTTTTTT. Residues: CASSLGDRTNEKLFF.

This clonotype is classed as medium-sized (0.01 to 0.1%). This rearrangement joins TRBV5-1 to TRBJ2-7; TRBD1 aligns across 7 bases. The CDR3 is made up of 14 amino acids. The V gene end was trimmed by 5 bases and the J gene end by 2 bases; junction bases not matched to a gene: 7. Germline V gene lookup returns CDR1 SGHRS and CDR2 YFSETQ. The CDR3 region is CASRHSGQPYEQYF. The DNA of the CDR3 is TGCGCCAGCAGACACTCGGGACAGCCCTACGAGCAGTACTTC.

This clonotype was detected many times. V usage is TRBV6-6 and J usage is TRBJ2-6, with D possibly TRBD1 on 6 matching bases. The ends were cut back, 2 bases at V and 2 bases at J, with 7 bases in the middle. The length of the CDR3 is 15 residues. Germline CDR1 reads MNHNY; CDR2 reads SVGAGI (reference sequence). This CDR3 reads CASSYAGAGANVLTF. CDR3 in DNA: TGTGCCAGCAGTTACGCAGGGGCTGGGGCCAACGTCCTGACTTTC.

This clonotype has at least ten counts. The chain uses TRBV12-3 or TRBV12-4 and TRBJ2-7, with TRBD2 as a possible D gene (5 bases). CDR3 length equals 14 residues. Trimming cost V 6 bases and J 0 bases, with 12 bases left between them. Written as DNA, the CDR3 is TGTGCCAGCAGGAGGGAAGGGAGCTCCTACGAGCAGTACTTC. It translates to CASRREGSSYEQYF.

This clonotype was seen a handful of times. This chain's CDR3 is CATSRGGIYEQYF. As DNA, the CDR3 is TGTGCCACCAGCAGGGGGGGGATATACGAGCAGTACTTC. The genes are TRBV15 and TRBJ2-7, with 7 bases identical to TRBD2. This CDR3 contains 13 residues. The V and J ends lost 3 bases and 4 bases, in that order; junction bases with no gene match: 3. CDR1 is LNHNV and CDR2 is YYDKDF in the germline V gene (reference sequence).

This clonotype was picked up many times. The J gene is TRBJ1-5, the V gene TRBV12-3 or TRBV12-4; D is unresolved. Trimming cost V 4 bases and J 1 base, with 14 bases left between them. CDR3 size: 16 residues. CDR3 sequence: CASSSTRQVSNQPQHF. Here the CDR3 DNA reads TGTGCCAGCAGTTCAACACGGCAGGTGAGCAATCAGCCCCAGCATTTT.

The V call is TRBV3-1, the J call TRBJ1-2, with D perhaps matching TRBD1 (5 bases). In germline, CDR1 is LGHDT, CDR2 YNNKEL (reference sequence). The CDR3 totals 15 residues. Deletions cut 1 base from V and 0 bases from J, with 9 bases between. The CDR3 nucleotides are TGTGCCAGCAGCCAAGGGCGGGGGTCTAACTATGGCTACACCTTC. This gives the protein CASSQGRGSNYGYTF.

This clonotype has at least ten counts. The DNA for the CDR3 is TGTGCCAGCAGTTACGCGACGGGAGCGGGGAGCTCCTACAATGAGCAGTTCTTC. It yields the protein CASSYATGAGSSYNEQFF. The gene calls are TRBV6-2 or TRBV6-3 and TRBJ2-1, with TRBD2 matching 7 bases. The CDR3 covers 18 residues. Germline V gene data show CDR1 as MNHEY and CDR2 as SVGEGT. Trimming took 2 bases from V and 0 from J; bases not matched to a gene: 10.

This clonotype appeared many times. CDR3 DNA: TGCAGCGTTGGTGAGGGTCTGTCTGGAAACACCATATATTTT. This gives the protein CSVGEGLSGNTIYF. The chain has TRBV29-1 and TRBJ1-3; D remains ambiguous. V lost 4 bases, J lost 1 base, and 11 bases lay in between. The CDR3 is 14 residues long. Germline V lookup: CDR1 SQVTM, CDR2 ANQGSEA.

This clonotype came up many times. This sequence joins TRBV20-1 and TRBJ2-3, with D possibly called TRBD1 or TRBD2 (6 bases each). The CDR3 covers 13 residues. V dropped 3 bases and J dropped 9 bases, with 16 bases sitting between them. Germline lookup yields CDR1 DFQATT and CDR2 SNEGSKA (reference sequence). CDR3 loop: CSARGGGFWTQYF. The CDR3 nucleotides are TGCAGTGCTAGGGGGGGCGGTTTCTGGACGCAGTATTTT.

This clonotype was observed many times. CDR3 bases: TGTGCCAGCAGCTTAGGATCGAACACTGAAGCTTTCTTT. Residues: CASSLGSNTEAFF. The V and J genes are TRBV7-2 and TRBJ1-1; no reliable D call. This CDR3 is 13 amino acids long. In germline, CDR1 is SGHTA, CDR2 FQGNSA. The V end was cut by 1 base, the J end by 1 base, with 4 bases between.

This clonotype showed up many times. J is TRBJ2-7 and V is TRBV28; TRBD2 agrees at 11 bases. This CDR3 has 15 residues. The V segment lost 7 bases and the J segment 4 bases; nucleotides outside the gene matches: 9. Germline assignment: CDR1 MDHEN and CDR2 SYDVKM. This chain's CDR3 is CASKGSGGVLYEQYF. The CDR3 DNA sequence: TGTGCCAGCAAGGGTAGCGGGGGGGTTTTGTACGAGCAGTACTTC.

This clonotype occurred many times. This chain connects TRBV5-1 to TRBJ2-5; the match to TRBD2 covers 8 bases. V was pared by 4 bases and J by 5 bases, with 10 bases of the junction left unmatched. This CDR3 contains 15 residues. CDR1 is SGHRS and CDR2 is YFSETQ in the germline V gene. CDR3 sequence reads: CASSLRGVARETQYF. CDR3 bases: TGCGCCAGCAGCCTGCGGGGGGTCGCGCGGGAGACCCAGTACTTC.

In this sample, this clonotype turned up many times. The chain couples TRBV7-8 to TRBJ2-7; 8 bases map to TRBD1. The CDR3 has 16 residues. Per germline, CDR1 SGHVS and CDR2 FQNEAQ. The ends lost 4 bases at V and 0 bases at J; junction bases unmatched: 8. The CDR3 loop is CASSSDRDRSSYEQYF. For the CDR3, the DNA is TGTGCCAGCAGCTCGGACCGGGACAGGAGCTCCTACGAGCAGTACTTC.